The 23 T cell receptor beta chains below were found in one sample sequenced in a study of cytomegalovirus exposure and HLA in healthy donors. PCR employed 60 Vbeta and 13 Jbeta primers. Assay used: immunoSEQ multiplex PCR; TCRdb lists only in-frame clones, some missing. The sample has over 150,000 clones; around 83% are singletons. The source material was PBMCs. The receptors were sampled from a girl aged 2-10 years in good health and CMV-seropositive.

The J gene is TRBJ2-2, the V gene TRBV11-2, with 9 bases lining up with TRBD1. The ends lost 4 bases at V and 1 base at J; junction bases unmatched: 10. From germline, CDR1 is SGHAT and CDR2 FQNNGV. The CDR3 length is 18 residues. CDR3 loop: CASSSNPWDRVNTGELFF. The CDR3 nucleotides are TGTGCCAGCAGCTCTAATCCCTGGGACAGGGTGAACACCGGGGAGCTGTTTTTT.

The chain has TRBV6-1 and TRBJ1-4; D unresolved. Trimming cost V 6 bases and J 4 bases, with 18 bases left between them. The germline gives CDR1 MNHNS, CDR2 SASEGT. There are 16 residues in the CDR3. This chain's CDR3 is CASRERVSGHNEKLFF. CDR3 nucleotide sequence: TGTGCCAGCAGGGAACGGGTGAGCGGCCATAATGAAAAACTGTTTTTT.

The rearrangement uses TRBV6-4 and TRBJ2-1; TRBD2 matches at 8 bases. The ends lost 3 bases at V and 2 bases at J; junction bases unmatched: 3. CDR1 and CDR2 (germline): MRHNA, SNTAGT. The CDR3 is 15 residues long. This CDR3 reads CASSESSGTYNEQFF. For the CDR3, the DNA is TGTGCCAGCAGTGAGAGTAGCGGGACCTACAATGAGCAGTTCTTC.

The genes are TRBV6-1 and TRBJ1-1; no clear D gene. The CDR3 runs to 13 residues. Trimming left V 7 bases short and J 4 bases short, with 13 bases between. From germline, CDR1 is MNHNS and CDR2 SASEGT. The CDR3 spells CASKAAIFTEAFF. CDR3 nucleotides: TGTGCCAGCAAGGCAGCGATCTTCACTGAAGCTTTCTTT.

The gene calls are TRBV6-1 and TRBJ1-4; maybe TRBD1 (6 bases). The CDR3 consists of 15 residues. Germline CDR1 and CDR2: MNHNS and SASEGT. V lost 7 bases, J lost 2 bases, and 14 bases lay in between. In nucleotides, the CDR3 is TGTGCCAGCACCGTCACAGGGACCACTAATGAAAAACTGTTTTTT. This encodes CASTVTGTTNEKLFF.

This rearrangement joins TRBV7-9 to TRBJ1-6, with D perhaps TRBD1 (5 bases). Germline CDR1 reads SEHNR; CDR2 reads FQNEAQ (reference sequence). This CDR3 is built from 15 residues. V was shortened by 3 bases and J by 7 bases, with 13 bases between the two germline ends. The DNA for the CDR3 is TGTGCCAGCAGCTTTTATGGCAGGGTAAATTCACCCCTCCACTTT. Its protein is CASSFYGRVNSPLHF.

This clone was seen a handful of times. The chain has TRBV7-8 and TRBJ1-1, with TRBD1 identical over 7 bases. CDR1 is SGHVS, CDR2 FQNEAQ, per germline. Trimming took 7 bases from V and 2 from J; bases not matched to a gene: 4. The CDR3 has 13 residues. As DNA, the CDR3 is TGTGCCAGCATCAGGGGGGTTAACACTGAAGCTTTCTTT. It is translated as CASIRGVNTEAFF.

The chain joins TRBV11-3 to TRBJ2-1, with D perhaps matching TRBD1 (6 bases). The CDR3 has 13 residues. Germline-derived CDR1 and CDR2 are SGHNT and YENEEA. The V end lost 3 bases, the J end lost 4 bases, and 7 bases lay between the germline ends. The CDR3: CASSFQGYNEQFF. The CDR3 nucleotides read TGTGCCAGCAGCTTTCAGGGGTACAATGAGCAGTTCTTC.

The gene calls are TRBV29-1 and TRBJ1-3; 7 nucleotides match TRBD1. Germline assignment: CDR1 SQVTM and CDR2 ANQGSEA. V lost 3 bases, J lost 2 bases, and 10 bases stayed unmatched. The CDR3 length is 16 residues. CDR3: CSVELPGQWAGNTIYF. In DNA, the CDR3 is TGCAGCGTTGAGTTACCGGGACAGTGGGCTGGAAACACCATATATTTT.

The rearrangement uses TRBV15 and TRBJ1-1, with D perhaps TRBD1 (5 bases). The CDR3 totals 12 residues. Germline CDR1 and CDR2: LNHNV and YYDKDF (reference sequence). Trimming pared 0 bases from V and 6 bases from J, leaving 5 bases between. The CDR3: CATSREGPEAFF. Here the CDR3 DNA reads TGTGCCACCAGCAGAGAGGGGCCTGAAGCTTTCTTT.

V usage is TRBV30 and J usage is TRBJ2-1; no clear D. The V end lost 2 bases, the J end lost 4 bases, and 9 bases lay between the germline ends. CDR1 is GTSNPN and CDR2 is SVGIG in the germline V gene (reference sequence). The CDR3 is made up of 13 amino acids. The CDR3 reads CAWSLTPYNEQFF. The CDR3 DNA follows: TGTGCCTGGAGTCTGACACCATACAATGAGCAGTTCTTC.

This clone was detected only a few times. J is TRBJ2-5 and V is TRBV5-6; a weak D match, TRBD2 (6 bases). Germline CDR1 reads SGHDT; CDR2 reads YYEEEE. This CDR3 region has 16 residues. Trimming removed 3 bases from V and 2 bases from J, with 17 bases in between. CDR3 sequence reads: CASSSPRSSVQETQYF. CDR3 in DNA: TGTGCCAGCAGCTCGCCCCGGTCTAGCGTACAAGAGACCCAGTACTTC.

The V and J genes are TRBV28 and TRBJ2-5; TRBD2 agrees at 10 bases. Trimming cost V 6 bases and J 3 bases; bases outside gene matches: 7. The CDR3 is made up of 15 amino acids. Germline V gene data show CDR1 as MDHEN and CDR2 as SYDVKM. DNA for the CDR3: TGTGCCAGCAGACCCGGGACTAGCGTGAAAGAGACCCAGTACTTC. It is translated as CASRPGTSVKETQYF.

The rearrangement uses TRBV10-1 and TRBJ2-1; 10 bases fit TRBD2. Per germline, CDR1 WNHNN and CDR2 SYGVQD (reference sequence). The CDR3 totals 16 residues. Trimming removed 3 bases from V and 6 bases from J; junction bases left unmatched: 8. The CDR3 spells CASSDIGTSEVNEQFF. CDR3 DNA sequence: TGCGCCAGCAGTGATATTGGGACTAGCGAGGTCAATGAGCAGTTCTTC.

This chain connects TRBV30 to TRBJ2-1, with 8 bases identical to TRBD1. V shed 5 bases and J 8 bases; nucleotides not matched to a gene: 5. Looked up from germline, CDR1 is GTSNPN and CDR2 is SVGIG (reference sequence). The CDR3 is 12 amino acids. The CDR3, as DNA: TGTGCCTGGGGACAGGGTGGCGATGAGCAGTTCTTC. Its translation: CAWGQGGDEQFF.

The chain carries TRBV28 and TRBJ1-5, with D possibly TRBD1 on 5 matching bases. V was trimmed by 6 bases and J by 7 bases, leaving 22 bases between them. Germline CDR1 and CDR2: MDHEN and SYDVKM. The CDR3 contains 16 residues. The CDR3 region is CASSPRGGVGKQPQHF. DNA of the CDR3: TGTGCCAGCAGCCCGCGCGGGGGGGTTGGGAAACAGCCCCAGCATTTT.

The chain links TRBV6-6 to TRBJ2-7; D gene unclear. This CDR3 has 16 residues. Germline V gene lookup returns CDR1 MNHNY and CDR2 SVGAGI (reference sequence). Deletions cut 0 bases from V and 5 bases from J, with 17 bases between. The CDR3 region is CASSYSRAQTSNEQYF. The CDR3 nucleotides read TGTGCCAGCAGTTACTCGAGAGCACAGACATCCAACGAGCAGTACTTC.

The V call is TRBV7-3, the J call TRBJ2-2; perhaps TRBD1 as D (6 bases). V shed 6 bases and J shed 1 base, with 9 bases lying between them. This CDR3 contains 14 residues. Germline CDR1 and CDR2: SGHTA and FQGTGA. CDR3 sequence reads: CASSPDRNTGELFF. CDR3 coding DNA: TGTGCCAGCAGTCCGGACAGGAACACCGGGGAGCTGTTTTTT.

The rearrangement links TRBV6-1 to TRBJ2-1; the D is unclear. Trimming stripped 4 bases from V and 2 bases from J, with 9 bases between. The CDR3 spans 14 residues. Germline V CDR1 and CDR2: MNHNS, SASEGT. The CDR3: CASSGGVTYNEQFF. The CDR3 DNA sequence: TGTGCCAGCAGTGGCGGAGTGACCTACAATGAGCAGTTCTTC.

The chain has TRBV6-5 and TRBJ2-5; TRBD2 agrees at 9 bases. In germline, CDR1 is MNHEY, CDR2 SVGAGI. The CDR3 contains 15 residues. V lost 0 bases and J lost 5; bases outside the gene matches: 4. The CDR3 DNA follows: TGTGCCAGCAGTTACTCTAACGCGGGAGGGGAGACCCAGTACTTC. Its translation is CASSYSNAGGETQYF.

The CDR3 coding sequence is TGCAGCGTTGTGCCCCCGGACAGACCCACAGATACGCAGTATTTT. Protein product: CSVVPPDRPTDTQYF. The chain has TRBV29-1 and TRBJ2-3; tentative D call: TRBD1 (6 bases). The CDR3 is 15 amino acids. Germline assignment: CDR1 SQVTM and CDR2 ANQGSEA. V lost 4 bases to trimming and J lost 2 bases, with 16 bases between them.

The chain uses TRBV9 and TRBJ1-1; D possibly corresponds to TRBD1 (5 bases). CDR3 length: 16 residues. Germline CDR1 is SGDLS and CDR2 is YYNGEE. Trimming pared 0 bases from V and 1 base from J, leaving 13 bases between. The CDR3 DNA follows: TGTGCCAGCAGCGTAGCTACGGCAGGGTCGAACACTGAAGCTTTCTTT. This translates into CASSVATAGSNTEAFF.

The chain combines TRBV5-4 with TRBJ1-2; 9 bases fit TRBD1. CDR3 length equals 14 residues. J was trimmed by 6 bases and V by 0 bases; bases with no gene match: 3. In germline, CDR1 is SGHNT, CDR2 YYREEE (reference sequence). The CDR3 DNA reads as TGTGCCAGCAGCTTGGACAGGGGGCTTGATGGCTACACCTTC. Protein product: CASSLDRGLDGYTF.